These 17 T cell receptor beta chains share one sample of origin, sequenced in a study of beta chain features in type 1 diabetes. What was sequenced were expressed TCRB transcripts, since all of the isolated RNA had been reverse transcribed. Generated by immunoSEQ multiplex PCR, the TCRdb table keeps only in-frame clones and is missing some. This table has 900,000 or so clones, about a sixth appearing once. Sequenced input: naive CD4+ T cells from blood. Receptor source: a woman younger than 30 in good health.

This clone was seen more than once but under ten times. The chain carries TRBV15 and TRBJ2-5; D unresolved. CDR3 length: 12 residues. Trimming pared 3 bases from V and 5 bases from J, leaving 7 bases between. Germline values: CDR1 LNHNV, CDR2 YYDKDF (reference sequence). CDR3 DNA: TGTGCCACCAGCAGGAATAGGGAGACCCAGTACTTC. It translates to CATSRNRETQYF.

The chain uses TRBV7-2 and TRBJ2-7, with 11 positions matching TRBD2. CDR1 is SGHTA, CDR2 FQGNSA, per germline. The ends lost 3 bases at V and 7 bases at J; junction bases unmatched: 8. The CDR3 runs to 15 residues. The CDR3 is CASSFATSGRKEQYF. In DNA form, the CDR3 reads TGTGCCAGCAGCTTCGCCACTAGCGGGAGAAAGGAGCAGTACTTC.

This clone was counted only a few times. The chain is built from TRBV7-8 and TRBJ1-3; no clear D gene. This CDR3 spans 13 amino acids. Germline CDR1 is SGHVS and CDR2 is FQNEAQ. The CDR3 reads CGVRRGGGNTIYF. As DNA, the CDR3 is TGTGGGGTCAGGCGCGGTGGTGGAAACACCATATATTTT.

This clone was counted only a few times. The chain recombines TRBV5-1 with TRBJ2-1; D is ambiguous. This CDR3 spans 14 amino acids. Germline V gene data show CDR1 as SGHRS and CDR2 as YFSETQ. V lost 1 base and J lost 6, with 11 bases in between. The CDR3 region has the DNA TGCGCCAGCAGCTTGTTGGTAGACTCCAATGAGCAGTTCTTC. Its protein is CASSLLVDSNEQFF.

The chain couples TRBV6-5 to TRBJ2-3; 8 positions agree with TRBD1. The germline CDR1 and CDR2 sequences are MNHEY and SVGAGI. The ends lost 4 bases at V and 0 bases at J; junction bases unmatched: 3. The CDR3 sequence is 15 residues long. As DNA, the CDR3 is TGTGCCAGCAGTTTCAGGACAGGGAGCACAGATACGCAGTATTTT. Translated, it gives CASSFRTGSTDTQYF.

The sample holds a few counts of this clone. The rearrangement uses TRBV6-6 and TRBJ1-1; a weak D match, TRBD1 (5 bases). CDR1 is MNHNY, CDR2 SVGAGI, per germline (reference sequence). CDR3 size: 14 residues. Trimming took 2 bases from V and 5 from J, leaving 12 bases between them. The CDR3 region is CASSYGGARTEAFF. The CDR3 bases are TGTGCCAGCAGTTACGGAGGGGCAAGAACTGAAGCTTTCTTT.

This clone was seen only a few times. The chain joins TRBV18 to TRBJ2-7, with D uncertain. V lost 2 bases, J lost 2 bases, and 7 bases lay in between. The CDR3 runs 13 residues. Looked up from germline, CDR1 is KGHSH and CDR2 is LQKENI. The CDR3 nucleotides read TGTGCCAGCTCACCAGACCAAACCTACGAGCAGTACTTC. It specifies CASSPDQTYEQYF. The full variable domain, rest sourced from reference TRBV18 and TRBJ2-7, is NAGVMQNPRHLVRRRGQEARLRCSPMKGHSHVYWYRQLPEEGLKFMVYLQKENIIDESGMPKERFSAEFPKEGPSILRIQQVVRGDSAAYFCASSPDQTYEQYFGPGTRLTVT.

V usage is TRBV28 and J usage is TRBJ1-1; D is undetermined. Germline V gene data show CDR1 as MDHEN and CDR2 as SYDVKM. The V and J ends lost 7 bases and 10 bases respectively, with 25 bases between them. The CDR3 extends over 15 amino acids. The CDR3: CASNRVRSPRLAAFF. As DNA, the CDR3 is TGTGCCAGCAATCGTGTCCGCTCACCTAGGCTCGCAGCTTTCTTT.

Only a few counts were recorded for this clone. The gene calls are TRBV29-1 and TRBJ2-1, with TRBD2 as a possible D gene (5 bases). V dropped 2 bases and J dropped 8 bases, with 19 bases sitting between them. The germline V gene encodes CDR1 SQVTM and CDR2 ANQGSEA. This CDR3 contains 15 residues. The chain's CDR3 is CSVEKNGGLADEQFF. The CDR3 region has the DNA TGCAGCGTTGAAAAAAACGGCGGGCTAGCAGATGAGCAGTTCTTC.

V is TRBV9 and J is TRBJ1-1; 9 nucleotides match TRBD1. The CDR3 loop spans 15 amino acids. Trimming removed 3 bases from V and 5 bases from J; junction bases left unmatched: 8. In germline, CDR1 is SGDLS, CDR2 YYNGEE. The CDR3 DNA follows: TGTGCCAGCAGCGGAACGACAGGGGGTTATACTGAAGCTTTCTTT. Amino acid sequence: CASSGTTGGYTEAFF.

V gene TRBV7-8 combines with J gene TRBJ2-1, with TRBD1 matching 7 bases. CDR1 is SGHVS, CDR2 FQNEAQ, per germline. With 2 bases clipped from V and 6 bases from J, the junction kept 7 bases outside the gene matches. This CDR3 region has 15 residues. The CDR3 DNA reads as TGTGCCAGCAGCTTAAGATCGACAGGGCCCAATGAGCAGTTCTTC. It specifies CASSLRSTGPNEQFF.

The V and J genes are TRBV7-2 and TRBJ2-1, with TRBD1 identical over 9 bases. Germline CDR1 reads SGHTA; CDR2 reads FQGNSA. The CDR3 extends over 15 amino acids. V trimming: 6 bases; J trimming: 3 bases; junction bases outside the gene matches: 6. Written as DNA, the CDR3 is TGTGCCAGCAGTTTACAGGGGGCGGTCTACAATGAGCAGTTCTTC. Translation: CASSLQGAVYNEQFF.

This chain joins TRBV9 and TRBJ2-3; D unclear. V was shortened by 3 bases and J by 2 bases, with 4 bases between the two germline ends. The CDR3 has 12 residues. CDR1 is SGDLS, CDR2 YYNGEE, per germline. The CDR3 DNA is TGTGCCAGCAGCGGAACCACAGATACGCAGTATTTT. Its protein product is CASSGTTDTQYF.

The chain uses TRBV2 and TRBJ2-1; TRBD2 matches at 7 bases. The V segment lost 5 bases and the J segment 13 bases; nucleotides outside the gene matches: 8. The CDR3 sequence is 12 residues long. Germline V lookup: CDR1 SNHLY, CDR2 FYNNEI. CDR3 coding DNA: TGTGCCAGCAGTTCGACTAGCCTTGAACAGTTCTTC. Its translation is CASSSTSLEQFF.

The chain carries TRBV6-1 and TRBJ1-2, with a tentative D call TRBD1 (5 bases). The V gene lost 7 bases and the J gene lost 3 bases, with 9 bases spanning the gap. CDR3 size: 12 residues. Germline loops: CDR1 MNHNS, CDR2 SASEGT. The chain's CDR3 is CASKDSHYGYTF. The CDR3, as DNA: TGTGCCAGCAAAGACAGCCACTATGGCTACACCTTC.

DNA for the CDR3: TGCGCCAGCAGTTCAAAGGGTAGGGGGGCCGATACGCAGTATTTT. This codes for CASSSKGRGADTQYF. J is TRBJ2-3 and V is TRBV5-1; D may correspond to TRBD1 or TRBD2 (6 bases each). Germline assignment: CDR1 SGHRS and CDR2 YFSETQ. This CDR3 region has 15 residues. Deletions cut 5 bases from V and 6 bases from J, with 19 bases between. Full variable domain (remainder filled in from reference TRBV5-1 and TRBJ2-3): KAGVTQTPRYLIKTRGQQVTLSCSPISGHRSVSWYQQTPGQGLQFLFEYFSETQRNKGNFPGRFSGRQFSNSRSEMNVSTLELGDSALYLCASSSKGRGADTQYFGPGTRLTVL.

The chain carries TRBV10-3 and TRBJ1-2; D may be TRBD1 (6 bases). The CDR3 length is 16 residues. V was pared by 0 bases and J by 5 bases, with 16 bases between. Germline V gene sequence: CDR1 ENHRY, CDR2 SYGVKD. CDR3 in DNA: TGTGCCATCAGTGAGTCTACGACAGGCCGCCGGTATGGCTACACCTTC. Protein: CAISESTTGRRYGYTF.